This T cell receptor beta chain was recovered during a study of PD-1 blockade in classical Hodgkin lymphoma. The wider study: Patients in the cohort were put on intravenous nivolumab, 3 mg/kg every 2 weeks. Study results and caveats: No one has yet defined what causes the repertoire differences, which may be disease activity or prior therapy.

The length of the CDR3 is 14 residues. Germline values: CDR1 SGHTS, CDR2 YDEGEE. The trim removed 3 bases at V and 1 base at J, leaving 4 bases unmatched. The time point denotes: cycle 4 day 1 (C4D1), after five to seven weeks of nivolumab. All the patients suffered relapse after autologous stem cell transplantation, and brentuximab vedotin exposure differed. Patients' outcomes at their best amounted to complete response, partial response or progressive disease. Sequencing was performed with immunoSEQ multiplex PCR; in TCRdb, only in-frame clones are kept and a portion is missing. The data show 35,000 to 50,000 clones, less than 75% seen once. Only a few counts were recorded for this clone. The target antigen is unknown.

The sample in question was peripheral blood mononuclear cells (PBMCs), obtained before the fourth cycle of nivolumab. The sequence was obtained from a human donor with classical Hodgkin lymphoma. The J gene is TRBJ2-7, the V gene TRBV5-8; 7 nucleotides match TRBD1. The CDR3 sequence is CASSYRDRSYEQYF. CDR3 in DNA: TGTGCCAGCAGCTACCGGGACAGATCCTACGAGCAGTACTTC.